The clone carrying this T cell receptor (beta chain) was found a few times. No antigen is known for it. The entry originates in a study of radiotherapy plus CTLA-4 blockade in lung cancer. Study in general: Patients showed objective responses in about 20% of cases, and disease control was achieved by over 25%. Findings of the study overall: Radiotherapy plus ipilimumab was followed by expansion in blood of tumor-derived TCR clones.

The assay was immunoSEQ multiplex PCR, and TCRdb's table has in-frame clones only and misses some. Of 90,000 or so clones in the sample, roughly 80% were seen once. The CDR3 runs 13 residues. Germline loops: CDR1 MRHNA, CDR2 SNTAGT. The V and J ends lost 9 bases and 8 bases respectively, with 16 bases between them. Ipilimumab-mediated CTLA-4 blockade plus focal radiation was given to patients having chemo-refractory metastatic non-small-cell lung cancer. The V and J genes are TRBV6-4 and TRBJ1-4; no clear D gene. The source was peripheral blood, collected from a patient treated with radiotherapy plus ipilimumab. The origin of this receptor is a human donor with non-small cell lung cancer who had stable disease on radiotherapy plus ipilimumab. The CDR3 is CARGKGFEEKLFF. In nucleotides, the CDR3 is TGTGCCAGGGGGAAGGGTTTTGAGGAAAAACTGTTTTTT.